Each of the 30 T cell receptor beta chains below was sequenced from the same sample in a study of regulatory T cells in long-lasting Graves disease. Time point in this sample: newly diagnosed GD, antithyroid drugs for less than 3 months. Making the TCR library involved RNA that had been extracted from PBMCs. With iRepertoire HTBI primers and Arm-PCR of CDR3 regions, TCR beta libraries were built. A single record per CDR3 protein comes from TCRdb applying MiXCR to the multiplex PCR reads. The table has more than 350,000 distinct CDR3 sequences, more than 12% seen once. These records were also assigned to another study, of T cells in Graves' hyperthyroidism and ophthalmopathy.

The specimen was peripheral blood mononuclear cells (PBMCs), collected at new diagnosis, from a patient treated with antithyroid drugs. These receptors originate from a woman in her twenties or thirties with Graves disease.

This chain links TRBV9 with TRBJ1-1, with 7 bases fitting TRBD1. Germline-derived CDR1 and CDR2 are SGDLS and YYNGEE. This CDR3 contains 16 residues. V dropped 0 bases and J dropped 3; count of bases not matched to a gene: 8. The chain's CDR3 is CASSVGEGALDTEAFF. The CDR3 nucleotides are TGTGCCAGCAGCGTAGGAGAGGGGGCGCTGGACACTGAAGCTTTCTTT.

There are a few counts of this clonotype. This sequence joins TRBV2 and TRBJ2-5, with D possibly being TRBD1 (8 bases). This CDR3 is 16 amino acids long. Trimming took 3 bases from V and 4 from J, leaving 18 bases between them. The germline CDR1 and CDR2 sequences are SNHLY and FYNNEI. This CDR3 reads CASSDWLTGEGETQYF. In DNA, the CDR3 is TGTGCCAGCAGTGATTGGCTGACAGGGGAGGGAGAGACCCAGTACTTC.

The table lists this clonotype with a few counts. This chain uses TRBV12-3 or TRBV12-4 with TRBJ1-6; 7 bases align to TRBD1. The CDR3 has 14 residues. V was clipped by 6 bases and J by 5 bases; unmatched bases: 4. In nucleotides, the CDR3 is TGTGCCAGCAGGGGCGACAGGGATAATTCACCCCTCCACTTT. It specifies CASRGDRDNSPLHF.

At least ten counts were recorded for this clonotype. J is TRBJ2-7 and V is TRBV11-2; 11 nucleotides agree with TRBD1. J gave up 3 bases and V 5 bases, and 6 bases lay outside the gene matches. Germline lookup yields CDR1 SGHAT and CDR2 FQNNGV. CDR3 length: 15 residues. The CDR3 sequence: CASSHAGTGGYEQYF. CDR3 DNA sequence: TGTGCCAGCAGCCATGCCGGGACAGGGGGCTACGAGCAGTACTTC.

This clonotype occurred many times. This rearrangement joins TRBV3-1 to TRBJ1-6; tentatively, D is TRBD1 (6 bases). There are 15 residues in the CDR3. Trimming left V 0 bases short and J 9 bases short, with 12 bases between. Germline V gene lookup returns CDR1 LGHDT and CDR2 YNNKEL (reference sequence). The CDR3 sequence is CASSQDPRGSSPLHF. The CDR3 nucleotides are TGTGCCAGCAGCCAAGATCCAAGGGGGAGTTCACCCCTCCACTTT.

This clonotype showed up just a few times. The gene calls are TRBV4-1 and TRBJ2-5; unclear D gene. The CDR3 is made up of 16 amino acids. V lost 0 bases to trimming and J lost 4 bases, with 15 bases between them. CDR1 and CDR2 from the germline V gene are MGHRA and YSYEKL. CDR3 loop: CASSQDSPGRIETQYF. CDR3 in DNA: TGCGCCAGCAGCCAAGATTCCCCCGGCCGTATAGAGACCCAGTACTTC.

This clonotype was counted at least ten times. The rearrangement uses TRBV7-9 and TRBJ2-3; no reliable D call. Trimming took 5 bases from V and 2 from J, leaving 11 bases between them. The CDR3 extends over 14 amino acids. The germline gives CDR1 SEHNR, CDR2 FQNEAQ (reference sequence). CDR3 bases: TGTGCCAGCAGCCATGGATCCTACACAGATACGCAGTATTTT. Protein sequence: CASSHGSYTDTQYF. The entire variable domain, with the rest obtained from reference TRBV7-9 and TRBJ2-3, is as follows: DTGVSQNPRHKITKRGQNVTFRCDPISEHNRLYWYRQTLGQGPEFLTYFQNEAQLEKSRLLSDRFSAERPKGSFSTLEIQRTEQGDSAMYLCASSHGSYTDTQYFGPGTRLTVL.

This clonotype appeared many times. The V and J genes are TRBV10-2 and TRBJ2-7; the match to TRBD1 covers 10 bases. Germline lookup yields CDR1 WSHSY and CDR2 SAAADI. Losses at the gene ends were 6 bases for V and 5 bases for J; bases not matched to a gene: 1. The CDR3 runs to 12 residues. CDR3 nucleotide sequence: TGCGCCAGCAGGGGGACAGGGGACGAGCAGTACTTC. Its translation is CASRGTGDEQYF.

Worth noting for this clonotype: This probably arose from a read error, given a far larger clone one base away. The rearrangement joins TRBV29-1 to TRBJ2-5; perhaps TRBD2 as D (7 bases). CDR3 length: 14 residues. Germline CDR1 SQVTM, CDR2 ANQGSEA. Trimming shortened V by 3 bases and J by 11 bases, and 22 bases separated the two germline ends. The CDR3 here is CSVDPGGVYNEQYF. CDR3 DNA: TGCAGCGTTGATCCGGGGGGCGTCTACAATGAGCAGTACTTC.

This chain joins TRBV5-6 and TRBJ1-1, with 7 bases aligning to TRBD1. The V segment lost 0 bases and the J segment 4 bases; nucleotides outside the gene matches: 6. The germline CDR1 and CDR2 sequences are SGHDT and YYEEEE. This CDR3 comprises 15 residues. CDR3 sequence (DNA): TGTGCCAGCAGCTTGGTTTTAGGGGGCCTCACTGAAGCTTTCTTT. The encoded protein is CASSLVLGGLTEAFF.

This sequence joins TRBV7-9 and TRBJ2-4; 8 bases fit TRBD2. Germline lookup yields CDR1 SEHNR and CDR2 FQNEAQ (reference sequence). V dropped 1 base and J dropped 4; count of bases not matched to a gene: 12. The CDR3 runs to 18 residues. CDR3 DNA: TGTGCCAGCAGCTTAGTCGGGCCAGCGGGAGTCTCTAAAAACATTCAGTACTTC. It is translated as CASSLVGPAGVSKNIQYF.

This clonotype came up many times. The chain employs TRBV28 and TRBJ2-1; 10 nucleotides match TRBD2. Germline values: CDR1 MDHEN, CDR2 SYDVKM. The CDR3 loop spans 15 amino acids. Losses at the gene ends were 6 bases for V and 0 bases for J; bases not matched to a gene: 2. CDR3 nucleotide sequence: TGTGCCAGCAGACGGACTAGCGGCTCCTACAATGAGCAGTTCTTC. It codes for CASRRTSGSYNEQFF.

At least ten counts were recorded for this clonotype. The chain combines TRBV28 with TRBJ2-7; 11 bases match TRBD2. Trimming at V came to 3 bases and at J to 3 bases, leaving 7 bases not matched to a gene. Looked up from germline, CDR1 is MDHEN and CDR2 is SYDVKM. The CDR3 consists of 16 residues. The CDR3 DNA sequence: TGTGCCAGCAGTTTCCGGCGACTAGCGGGGAACTACGAGCAGTACTTC. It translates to CASSFRRLAGNYEQYF.

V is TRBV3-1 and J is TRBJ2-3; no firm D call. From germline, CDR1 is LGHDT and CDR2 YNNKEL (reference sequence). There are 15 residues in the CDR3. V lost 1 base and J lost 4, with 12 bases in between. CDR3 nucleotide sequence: TGTGCCAGCAGCCAAGGTGGGATTGGGGCAGATACGCAGTATTTT. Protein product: CASSQGGIGADTQYF.

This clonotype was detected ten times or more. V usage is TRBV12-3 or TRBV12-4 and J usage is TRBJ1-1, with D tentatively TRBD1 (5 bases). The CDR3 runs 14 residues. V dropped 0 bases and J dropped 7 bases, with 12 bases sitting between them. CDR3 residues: CASSLARRDGEAFF. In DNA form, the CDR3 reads TGTGCCAGCAGTTTAGCGCGCAGGGATGGTGAAGCTTTCTTT.

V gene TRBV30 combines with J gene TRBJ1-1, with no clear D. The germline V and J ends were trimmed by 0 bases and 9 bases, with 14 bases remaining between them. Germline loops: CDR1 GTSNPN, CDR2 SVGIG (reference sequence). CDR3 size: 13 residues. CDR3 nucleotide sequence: TGTGCCTGGAGTGTTGGCAGGTCTATTAAAGCTTTCTTT. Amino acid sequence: CAWSVGRSIKAFF.

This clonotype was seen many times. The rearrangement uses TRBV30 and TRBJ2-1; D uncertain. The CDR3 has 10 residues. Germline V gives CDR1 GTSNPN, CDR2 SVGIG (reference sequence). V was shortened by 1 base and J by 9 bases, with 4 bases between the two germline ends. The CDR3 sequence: CAWSESEQFF. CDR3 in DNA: TGTGCCTGGAGTGAAAGTGAGCAGTTCTTC.

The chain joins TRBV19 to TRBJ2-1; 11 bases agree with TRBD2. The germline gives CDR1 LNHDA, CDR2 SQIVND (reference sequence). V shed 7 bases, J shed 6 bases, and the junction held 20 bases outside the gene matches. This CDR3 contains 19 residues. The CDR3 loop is CASIPAGLAALTGTNEQFF. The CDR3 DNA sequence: TGTGCCAGTATTCCAGCGGGACTAGCGGCTCTGACCGGTACCAATGAGCAGTTCTTC.

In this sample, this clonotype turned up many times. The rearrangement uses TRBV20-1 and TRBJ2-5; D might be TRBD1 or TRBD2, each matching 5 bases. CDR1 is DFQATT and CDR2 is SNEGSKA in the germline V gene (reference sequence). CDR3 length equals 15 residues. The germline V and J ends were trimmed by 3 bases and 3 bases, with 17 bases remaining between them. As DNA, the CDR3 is TGCAGTGCTAGCCCCCTGGGGACGCCCAAAGAGACCCAGTACTTC. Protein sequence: CSASPLGTPKETQYF.

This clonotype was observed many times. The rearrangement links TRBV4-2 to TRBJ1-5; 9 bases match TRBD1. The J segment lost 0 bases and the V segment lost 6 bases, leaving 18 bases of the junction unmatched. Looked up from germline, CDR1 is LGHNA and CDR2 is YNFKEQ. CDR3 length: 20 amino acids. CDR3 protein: CASSPTAEQGARYSNQPQHF. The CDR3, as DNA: TGTGCCAGCAGTCCAACGGCGGAACAGGGGGCACGATATAGCAATCAGCCCCAGCATTTT.

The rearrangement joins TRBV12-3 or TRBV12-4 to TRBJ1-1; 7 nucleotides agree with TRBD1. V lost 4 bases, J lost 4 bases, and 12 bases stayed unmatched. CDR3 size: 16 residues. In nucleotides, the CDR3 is TGTGCCAGCAGTTCAGGGGGTGTCTGGCCGGGCACTGAAGCTTTCTTT. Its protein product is CASSSGGVWPGTEAFF.

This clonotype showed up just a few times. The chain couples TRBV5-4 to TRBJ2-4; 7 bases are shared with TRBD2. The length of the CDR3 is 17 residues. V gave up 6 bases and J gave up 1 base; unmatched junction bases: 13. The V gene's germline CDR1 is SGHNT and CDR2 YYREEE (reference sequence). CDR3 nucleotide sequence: TGTGCCAGCAATCCGGGAGGAGGAGGCCTGGCCAAAAACATTCAGTACTTC. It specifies CASNPGGGGLAKNIQYF.

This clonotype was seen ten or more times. The CDR3 DNA is TGTGCCAGCAGCCTCACCCGGGACTACTACAATGAGCAGTTCTTC. Translating gives CASSLTRDYYNEQFF. V usage is TRBV28 and J usage is TRBJ2-1, with 7 bases identical to TRBD2. This CDR3 region has 15 residues. V trimming: 6 bases; J trimming: 3 bases; junction bases outside the gene matches: 8. CDR1 is MDHEN and CDR2 is SYDVKM in the germline V gene.

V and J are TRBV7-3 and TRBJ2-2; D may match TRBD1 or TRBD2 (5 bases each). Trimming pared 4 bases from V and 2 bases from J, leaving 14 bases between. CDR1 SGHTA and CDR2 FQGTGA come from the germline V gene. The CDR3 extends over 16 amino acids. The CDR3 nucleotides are TGTGCCAGCAGCTCTGGGGCAGGGAGCAACACCGGGGAGCTGTTTTTT. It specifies CASSSGAGSNTGELFF.

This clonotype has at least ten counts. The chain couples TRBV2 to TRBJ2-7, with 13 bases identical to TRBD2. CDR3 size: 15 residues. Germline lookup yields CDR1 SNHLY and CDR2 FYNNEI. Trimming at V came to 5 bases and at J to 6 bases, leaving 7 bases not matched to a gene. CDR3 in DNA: TGTGCCAGCAGTCTTGTACTAGCGGGAGGGACCGAGCAGTACTTC. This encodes CASSLVLAGGTEQYF.

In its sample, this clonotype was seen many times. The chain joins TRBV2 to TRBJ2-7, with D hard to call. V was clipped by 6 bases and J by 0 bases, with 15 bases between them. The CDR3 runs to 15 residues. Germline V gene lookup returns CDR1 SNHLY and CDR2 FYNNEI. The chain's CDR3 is CASSLLAYPSYEQYF. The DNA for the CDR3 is TGTGCCAGCAGCTTACTCGCGTACCCCTCCTACGAGCAGTACTTC.

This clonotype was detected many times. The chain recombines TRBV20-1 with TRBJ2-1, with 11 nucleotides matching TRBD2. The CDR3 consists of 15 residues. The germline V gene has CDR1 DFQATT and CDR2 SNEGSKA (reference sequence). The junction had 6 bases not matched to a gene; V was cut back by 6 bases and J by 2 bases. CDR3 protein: CSARTGLAAYNEQFF. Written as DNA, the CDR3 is TGCAGTGCCAGGACGGGACTAGCGGCCTACAATGAGCAGTTCTTC.

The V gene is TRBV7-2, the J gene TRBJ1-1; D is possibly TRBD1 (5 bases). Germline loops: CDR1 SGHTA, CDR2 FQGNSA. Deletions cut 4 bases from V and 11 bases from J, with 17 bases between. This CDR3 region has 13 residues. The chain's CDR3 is CASSSNGAVGAFF. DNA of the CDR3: TGTGCCAGCAGCTCCAACGGGGCGGTGGGCGCTTTCTTT.

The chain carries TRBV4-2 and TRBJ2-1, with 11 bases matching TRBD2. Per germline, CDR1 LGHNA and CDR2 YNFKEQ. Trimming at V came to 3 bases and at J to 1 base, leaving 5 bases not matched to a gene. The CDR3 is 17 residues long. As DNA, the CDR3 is TGTGCCAGCAGCCAGACACTAGCGGGGGTTTCCTACAATGAGCAGTTCTTC. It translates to CASSQTLAGVSYNEQFF.

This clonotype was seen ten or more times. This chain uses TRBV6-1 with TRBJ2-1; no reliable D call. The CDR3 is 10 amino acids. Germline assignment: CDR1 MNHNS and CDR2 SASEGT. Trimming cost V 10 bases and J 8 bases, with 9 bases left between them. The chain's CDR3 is CATGYDEQFF. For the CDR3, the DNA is TGTGCCACAGGCTATGATGAGCAGTTCTTC.